Included here is one TCR beta chain sequence, with context. Its recognized antigen is unknown. No base quality information exists; no much larger clone differs at one position. The immunoSEQ Assay, which uses bias-controlled multiplex PCR amplification of genomic DNA, was used to profile TCRbeta CDR3 regions. The source study handled its data this way. To quantify the absolute abundance of each unique TCRbeta CDR3 region, the sequences were collapsed and filtered. Differential abundance was tested with two models: a binomial (Fisher-equivalent) model and a beta-binomial model that adds time-dependent variance fitted from healthy donors. Clones with fewer than 5 combined templates were removed, and a clone was called differentially abundant if the clone's Benjamini-Hochberg FDR was below 0.01. Using the form v = (b*log(k)+a)^2, the beta-binomial variance was modeled as a function of the total template count across the two samples. TCRdb retrieved this table from immuneACCESS and kept in-frame rearrangements only. Not all clones are present; in checked studies, unresolved V genes account for under half, and no reason is known for the remainder. The DNA gave D and trimming, while V, J and clone size come from that table. The sample includes more than 70,000 clones, with approximately 83% observed a single time. Of the sample, roughly 5.3% falls within the top ten clones.

This specimen comes from a study of identifying expanded T cells in peripheral blood (dated by TCRdb to between 2019 and 2020). With respect to the entire study: Separate aliquots of the same genomic DNA pool were sequenced to produce technical replicates, and four replicates were compared in pairs.

During the collection period, no infections or other immune events were recorded for the healthy donors. To calibrate time-dependent variance in a beta-binomial model of T-cell clone differential abundance, blood repertoires from healthy donors were used as a training cohort. There were 10 healthy donors in the training cohort, of whom 3 were female and 7 were male. On average the donors were around 44 years old, and their ages spanned about 25 to 64 years. Whole blood, obtained from a commercial supplier, was collected from each healthy donor at three time points spaced about 2 weeks apart. For immunosequencing, genomic DNA was extracted from unsorted whole blood. Taken from the germline V gene (reference sequence), the CDR1 and CDR2 loops are LNHDA and SQIVND. V is pruned by 2 bases and J by 2 bases, leaving 4 bases of the junction without a gene match. The CDR3 numbers 16 residues from cysteine through phenylalanine. Only the CDR3 DNA is retained, 48 bases long and in frame from the first base.

The research as a whole found: The authors expected that over much longer intervals, such as months to years, biological variance in healthy repertoires might increase even further. Across all healthy-donor time intervals, the beta-binomial model significantly cut both the number of clones called differentially abundant and the false-positive rate. The binomial model flagged around 1.1 differentially abundant clones between technical replicates, compared with about 16.4 over about two weeks and 19 over four weeks. For all healthy donors, the variance in clone template counts between two-week samples rose significantly as total template count increased.

The rearranged segments are TRBV19 and TRBJ2-5; 11 of the junction bases match TRBD1. Sequences were obtained from blood. The TCR sequence derives from a person between 18 and 69 years old in good health. The CDR3 region: CASSIYGDRGQETQYF. The DNA sequence follows: TGTGCCAGTAGTATATACGGGGACAGGGGGCAAGAGACCCAGTACTTC.